This T cell receptor beta chain appears in the sequencing data of a study of cytomegalovirus exposure and HLA in healthy donors. About the study: Earlier, 100 million or so unique TCR beta sequences were recovered from about 170 million T cells by an analysis.

Per the germline V gene, CDR1 is SEHNR and CDR2 is FQNEAQ (reference sequence). The length of the CDR3 is 11 residues. PCR amplification relied on 60 Vbeta primers (plus 13 Jbeta primers). TCRdb keeps only in-frame clones here, not all; method: immunoSEQ multiplex PCR. The table lists about 94,000 clones, about 80% of them singletons. The study's findings and limits: Reportedly, a later analysis found an Asian-associated ancestry cluster had fewer N-insertions than the roughly 700-donor mean. Reportedly, HLA-A and HLA-B alleles of most subjects were accurately predicted from TCR beta.

The sample holds a few counts of this clone. What it binds is not known. The germline gene is not matched at one end of the junction; a read error may be the cause. This TCR was recovered from a woman aged 55-75 years in good health and CMV-seronegative. The chain couples TRBV7-9 to TRBJ2-7; 7 bases match TRBD1. The sequencing input was PBMCs. CDR3 region: CASSSVEGQAF. The CDR3 nucleotides are TGTGCCAGCAGCTCCGTTGAAGGACAGGCCTTC. The whole variable domain, filled in from reference TRBV7-9 and TRBJ2-7, reads DTGVSQNPRHKITKRGQNVTFRCDPISEHNRLYWYRQTLGQGPEFLTYFQNEAQLEKSRLLSDRFSAERPKGSFSTLEIQRTEQGDSAMYLCASSSVEGQAFGPGTRLTVT.